This T cell receptor beta chain was sequenced during a study of blood T cell repertoires in COVID-19. Study as a whole: The cDNA or gDNA used as material had been derived from T cells, B-cell-depleted T cells, or PBMCs.

As processed by the authors: Amplification of reference gene primers was used by the study to estimate nucleated cell counts. Profiling relied on immunoSEQ multiplex PCR, and the TCRdb table lists in-frame clones only, not all of them. That table gives V, J and clone size, and the DNA gave D and trimming. The sample lists over 25,000 clones; about 89% were seen once. V was pared by 3 bases and J by 7 bases, with 20 bases of the junction left unmatched. This CDR3 region has 19 residues. Germline V CDR1 and CDR2: KGHSH, LQKENI. This sequence originates from a man between 65 and 85 years old with active COVID-19. The J gene is TRBJ2-1, the V gene TRBV18, with 8 nucleotides matching TRBD2. Sequencing was performed on peripheral blood. The CDR3 bases are TGTGCCAGCTCACCGCTCGACCGCCAACGGGGCGGGAGGTTGAATGAGCAGTTCTTC. It is translated as CASSPLDRQRGGRLNEQFF.